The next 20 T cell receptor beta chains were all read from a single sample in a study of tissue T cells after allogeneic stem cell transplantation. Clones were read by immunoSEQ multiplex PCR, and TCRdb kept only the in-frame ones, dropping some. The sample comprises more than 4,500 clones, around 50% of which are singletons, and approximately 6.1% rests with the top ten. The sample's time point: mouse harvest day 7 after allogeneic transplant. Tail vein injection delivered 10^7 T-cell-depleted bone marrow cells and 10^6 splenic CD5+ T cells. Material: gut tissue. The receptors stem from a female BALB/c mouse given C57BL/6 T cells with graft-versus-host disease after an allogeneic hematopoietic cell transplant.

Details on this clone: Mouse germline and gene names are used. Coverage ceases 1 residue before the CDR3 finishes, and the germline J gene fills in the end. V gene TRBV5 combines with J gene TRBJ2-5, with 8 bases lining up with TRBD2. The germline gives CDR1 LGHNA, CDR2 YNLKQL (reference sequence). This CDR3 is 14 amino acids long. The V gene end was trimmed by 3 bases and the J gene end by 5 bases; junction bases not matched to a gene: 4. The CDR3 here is CASSQGGRGDTQYF. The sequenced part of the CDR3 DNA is TGTGCCAGCAGCCAGGGGGGGCGAGGAGACACCCAGTAC.

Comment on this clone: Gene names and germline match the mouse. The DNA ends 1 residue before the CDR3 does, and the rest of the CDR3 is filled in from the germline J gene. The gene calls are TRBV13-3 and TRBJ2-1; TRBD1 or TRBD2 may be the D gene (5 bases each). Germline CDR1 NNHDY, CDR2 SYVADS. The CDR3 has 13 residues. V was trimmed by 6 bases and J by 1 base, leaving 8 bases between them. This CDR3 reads CASNRDNYAEQFF. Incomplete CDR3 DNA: TGTGCCAGCAACCGGGACAACTATGCTGAGCAGTTC.

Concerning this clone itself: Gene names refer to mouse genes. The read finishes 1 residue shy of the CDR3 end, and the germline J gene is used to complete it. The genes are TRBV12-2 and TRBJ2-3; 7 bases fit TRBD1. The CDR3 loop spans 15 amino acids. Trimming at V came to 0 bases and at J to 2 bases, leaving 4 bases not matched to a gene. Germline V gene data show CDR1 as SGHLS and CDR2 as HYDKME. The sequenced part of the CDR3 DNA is TGTGCCAGCTCTCTCGGGACAGCCTTTGCAGAAACGCTGTAT. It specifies CASSLGTAFAETLY. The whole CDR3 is CASSLGTAFAETLYF.

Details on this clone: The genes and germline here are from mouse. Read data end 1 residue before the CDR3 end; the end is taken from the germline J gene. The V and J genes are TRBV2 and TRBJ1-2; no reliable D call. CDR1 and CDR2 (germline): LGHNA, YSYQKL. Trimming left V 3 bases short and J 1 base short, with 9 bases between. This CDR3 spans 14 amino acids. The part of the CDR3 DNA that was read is TGTGCCAGCAGCCATCCTCGCGGAAACTCCGACTACACC. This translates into CASSHPRGNSDYT. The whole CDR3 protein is CASSHPRGNSDYTF.

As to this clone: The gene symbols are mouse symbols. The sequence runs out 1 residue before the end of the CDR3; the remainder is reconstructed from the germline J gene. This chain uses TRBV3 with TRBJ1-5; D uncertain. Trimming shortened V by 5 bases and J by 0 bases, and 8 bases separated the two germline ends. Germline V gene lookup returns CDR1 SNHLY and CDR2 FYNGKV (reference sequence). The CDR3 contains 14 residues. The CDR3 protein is CASSPTSNNQAPLF. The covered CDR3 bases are TGTGCCAGCAGCCCTACATCTAACAACCAGGCTCCGCTT.

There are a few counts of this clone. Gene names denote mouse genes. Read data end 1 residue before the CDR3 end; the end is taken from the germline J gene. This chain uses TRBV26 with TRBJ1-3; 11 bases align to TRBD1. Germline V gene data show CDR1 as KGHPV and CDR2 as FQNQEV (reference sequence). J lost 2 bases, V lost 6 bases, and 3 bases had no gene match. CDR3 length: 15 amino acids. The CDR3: CASSLGQGAGNTLYF. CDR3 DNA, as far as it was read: TGTGCCAGCAGCCTGGGACAGGGGGCTGGAAATACGCTCTAT.

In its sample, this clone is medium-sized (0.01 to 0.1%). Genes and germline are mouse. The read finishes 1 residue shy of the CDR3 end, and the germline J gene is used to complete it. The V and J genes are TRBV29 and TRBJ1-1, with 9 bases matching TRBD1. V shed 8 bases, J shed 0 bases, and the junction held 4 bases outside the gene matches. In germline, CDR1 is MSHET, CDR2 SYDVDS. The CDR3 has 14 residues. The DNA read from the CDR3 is TGTGCTAGCGAACAGGGGGCGCAGAACACAGAAGTCTTC. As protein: CASEQGAQNTEVF. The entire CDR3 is CASEQGAQNTEVFF. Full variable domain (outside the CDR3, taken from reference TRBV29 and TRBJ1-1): DMKVTQMPRYLIKRMGENVLLECGQDMSHETMYWYRQDPGLGLQLIYISYDVDSNSEGDIPKGYRVSRKKREHFSLILDSAKTNQTSVYFCASEQGAQNTEVFFGKGTRLTVV.

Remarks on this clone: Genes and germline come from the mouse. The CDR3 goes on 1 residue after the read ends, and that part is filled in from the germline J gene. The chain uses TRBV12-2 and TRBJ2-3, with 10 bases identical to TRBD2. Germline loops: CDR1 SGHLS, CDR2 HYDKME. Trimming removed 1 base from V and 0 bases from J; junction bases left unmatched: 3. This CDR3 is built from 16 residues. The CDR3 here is CASSLDWGPSAETLYF. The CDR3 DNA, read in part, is TGTGCCAGCTCTCTGGACTGGGGGCCTAGTGCAGAAACGCTGTAT.

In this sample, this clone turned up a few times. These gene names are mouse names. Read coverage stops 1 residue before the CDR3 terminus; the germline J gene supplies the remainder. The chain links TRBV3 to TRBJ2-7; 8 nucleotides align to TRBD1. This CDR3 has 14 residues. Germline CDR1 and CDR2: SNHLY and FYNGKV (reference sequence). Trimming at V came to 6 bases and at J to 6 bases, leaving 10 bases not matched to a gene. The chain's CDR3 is CASSPDRVGFEQYF. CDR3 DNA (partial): TGTGCCAGCAGTCCGGACAGGGTAGGTTTTGAACAGTAC.

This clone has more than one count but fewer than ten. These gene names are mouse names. CDR3 bases read: TGTGGTGCTTCCGACTGGGGGGCCCCTTATGAACAGTAC. The encoded protein is CGASDWGAPYEQY. The CDR3, in full, reads CGASDWGAPYEQYF. The chain employs TRBV20 and TRBJ2-7, with 10 bases aligning to TRBD2. Coverage ceases 1 residue before the CDR3 finishes, and the germline J gene fills in the end. CDR1 and CDR2 (germline): GFQATS, STVNSAI. The CDR3 covers 14 residues. The V segment lost 5 bases and the J segment 4 bases; nucleotides outside the gene matches: 8.

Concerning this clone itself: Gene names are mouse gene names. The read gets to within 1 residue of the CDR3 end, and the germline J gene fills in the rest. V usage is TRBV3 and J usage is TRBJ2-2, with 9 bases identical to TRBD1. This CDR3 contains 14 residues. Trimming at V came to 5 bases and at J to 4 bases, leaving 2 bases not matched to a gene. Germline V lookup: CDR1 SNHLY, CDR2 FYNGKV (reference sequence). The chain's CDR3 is CASSPDRGTGQLYF. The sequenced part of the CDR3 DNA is TGTGCCAGCAGCCCGGACAGGGGCACCGGGCAGCTCTAC.

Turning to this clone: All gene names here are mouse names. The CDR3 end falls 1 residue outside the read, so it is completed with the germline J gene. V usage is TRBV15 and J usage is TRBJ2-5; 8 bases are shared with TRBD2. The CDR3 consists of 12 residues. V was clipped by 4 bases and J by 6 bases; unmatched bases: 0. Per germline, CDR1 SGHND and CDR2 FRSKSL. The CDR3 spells CASSSGGDTQYF. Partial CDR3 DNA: TGTGCCAGCAGTTCTGGGGGGGACACCCAGTAC.

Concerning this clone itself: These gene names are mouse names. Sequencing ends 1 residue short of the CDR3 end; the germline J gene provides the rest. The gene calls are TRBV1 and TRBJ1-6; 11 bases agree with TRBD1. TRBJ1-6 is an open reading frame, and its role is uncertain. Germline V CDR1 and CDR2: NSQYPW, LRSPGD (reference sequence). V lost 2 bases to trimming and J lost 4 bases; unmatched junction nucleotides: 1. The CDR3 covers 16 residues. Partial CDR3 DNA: TGCACCTGCAGTGCAAGGGACAGGGGGTATAATTCGCCCCTCTAC. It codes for CTCSARDRGYNSPLY. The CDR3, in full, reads CTCSARDRGYNSPLYF.

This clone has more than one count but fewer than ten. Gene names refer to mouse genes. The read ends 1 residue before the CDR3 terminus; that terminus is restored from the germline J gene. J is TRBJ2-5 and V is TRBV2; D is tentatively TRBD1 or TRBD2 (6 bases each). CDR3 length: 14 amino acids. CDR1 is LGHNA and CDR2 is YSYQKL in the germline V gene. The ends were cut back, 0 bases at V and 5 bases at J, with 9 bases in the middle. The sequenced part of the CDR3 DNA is TGTGCCAGCAGCCAAGATGGGGGCGGAGACACCCAGTAC. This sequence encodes CASSQDGGGDTQY. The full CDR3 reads CASSQDGGGDTQYF.

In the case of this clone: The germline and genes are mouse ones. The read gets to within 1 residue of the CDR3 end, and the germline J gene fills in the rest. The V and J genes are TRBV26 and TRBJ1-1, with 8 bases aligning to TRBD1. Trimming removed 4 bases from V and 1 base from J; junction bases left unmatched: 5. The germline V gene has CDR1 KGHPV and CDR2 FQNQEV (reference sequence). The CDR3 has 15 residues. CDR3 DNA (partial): TGTGCCAGCAGTCATACAGGGGGGCGGAACACAGAAGTCTTC. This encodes CASSHTGGRNTEVF. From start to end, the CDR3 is CASSHTGGRNTEVFF. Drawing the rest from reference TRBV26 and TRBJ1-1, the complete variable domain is NSKVIQTPRYLVKGQGQKAKMRCIPEKGHPVVFWYQQNKNNEFKFLINFQNQEVLQQIDMTEKRFSAECPSNSPCSLEIQSSEAGDSALYLCASSHTGGRNTEVFFGKGTRLTVV.

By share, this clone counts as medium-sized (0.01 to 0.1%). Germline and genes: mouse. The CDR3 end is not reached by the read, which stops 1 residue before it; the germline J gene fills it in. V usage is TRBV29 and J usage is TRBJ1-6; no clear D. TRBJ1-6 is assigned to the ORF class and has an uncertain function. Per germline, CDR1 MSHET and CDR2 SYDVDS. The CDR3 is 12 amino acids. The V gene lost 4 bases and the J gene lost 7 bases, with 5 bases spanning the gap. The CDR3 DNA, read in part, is TGTGCTAGCAGTTCCCTCAATTCGCCCCTCTAC. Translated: CASSSLNSPLY. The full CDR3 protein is CASSSLNSPLYF.

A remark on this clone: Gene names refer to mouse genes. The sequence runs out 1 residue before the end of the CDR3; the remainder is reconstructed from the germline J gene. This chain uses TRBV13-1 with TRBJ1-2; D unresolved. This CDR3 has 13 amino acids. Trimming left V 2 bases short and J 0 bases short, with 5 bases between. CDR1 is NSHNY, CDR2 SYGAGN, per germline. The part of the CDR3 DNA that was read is TGTGCCAGCAGTGAGTGGACAAACTCCGACTACACC. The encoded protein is CASSEWTNSDYT. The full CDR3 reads CASSEWTNSDYTF.

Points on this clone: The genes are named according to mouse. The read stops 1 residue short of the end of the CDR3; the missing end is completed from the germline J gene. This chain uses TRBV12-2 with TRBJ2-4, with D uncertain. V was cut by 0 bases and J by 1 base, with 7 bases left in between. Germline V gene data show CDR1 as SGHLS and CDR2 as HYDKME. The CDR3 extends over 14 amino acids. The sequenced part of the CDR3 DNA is TGTGCCAGCTCTCTCGGGGAGGGTCAAAACACCTTGTAC. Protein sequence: CASSLGEGQNTLY. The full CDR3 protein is CASSLGEGQNTLYF.

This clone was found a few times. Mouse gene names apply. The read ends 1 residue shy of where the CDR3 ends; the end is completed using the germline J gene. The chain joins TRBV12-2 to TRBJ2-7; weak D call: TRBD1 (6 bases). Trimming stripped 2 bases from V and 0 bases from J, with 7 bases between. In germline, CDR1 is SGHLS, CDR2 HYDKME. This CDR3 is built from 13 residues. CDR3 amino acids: CASSRQDSYEQYF. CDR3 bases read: TGTGCCAGCTCTCGACAGGACTCCTATGAACAGTAC.

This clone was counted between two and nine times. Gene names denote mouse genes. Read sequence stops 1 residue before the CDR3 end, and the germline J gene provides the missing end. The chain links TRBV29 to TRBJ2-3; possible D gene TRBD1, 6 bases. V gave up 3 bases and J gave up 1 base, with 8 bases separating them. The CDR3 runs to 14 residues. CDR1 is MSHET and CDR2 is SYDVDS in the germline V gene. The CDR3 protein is CASSFTGRAETLYF. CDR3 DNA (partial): TGTGCTAGCAGTTTCACAGGGCGTGCAGAAACGCTGTAT.